This T cell receptor (beta chain) was obtained from a study of response to subunit inactivated influenza vaccine. TCRdb recomputed calls from the RT-PCR reads with MiXCR, one row per CDR3 protein. The sample lists over 400,000 distinct CDR3 sequences; approximately 11% were seen once. Study results and caveats: Researchers suggested that each seasonal influenza vaccination recruits few new T cells.

The CDR3 totals 12 residues. Trimming cost V 2 bases and J 7 bases; bases outside gene matches: 1. This clonotype was seen only a few times. The antigen remains undetermined. Sequences were derived from PBMCs from blood, sampled more than 35 days after vaccination. The TCR was taken from a man aged 50-60 years who received an inactivated influenza vaccine. V usage is TRBV12-3 or TRBV12-4 and J usage is TRBJ1-1, with 7 bases aligning to TRBD1. The CDR3 loop is CASSLRDSEAFF. CDR3 sequence (DNA): TGTGCCAGCAGTTTAAGGGACAGTGAAGCTTTCTTT.